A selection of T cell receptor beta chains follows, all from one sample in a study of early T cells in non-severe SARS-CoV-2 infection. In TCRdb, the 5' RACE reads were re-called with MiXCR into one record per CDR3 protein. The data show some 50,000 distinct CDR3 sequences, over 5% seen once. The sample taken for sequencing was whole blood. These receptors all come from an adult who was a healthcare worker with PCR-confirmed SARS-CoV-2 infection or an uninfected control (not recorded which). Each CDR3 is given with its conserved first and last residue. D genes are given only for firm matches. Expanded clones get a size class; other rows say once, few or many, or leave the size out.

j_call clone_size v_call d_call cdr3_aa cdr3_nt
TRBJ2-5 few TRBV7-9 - CASSLGSSGTQYF TGTGCCAGCAGCTTAGGCTCCTCTGGGACCCAGTACTTC
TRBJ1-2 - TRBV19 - CASSPGPIYTF TGTGCCAGTAGTCCCGGGCCTATCTACACCTTC
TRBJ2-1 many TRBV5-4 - CASSLFYNEQFF TGTGCCAGCAGCCTGTTCTACAATGAGCAGTTCTTC
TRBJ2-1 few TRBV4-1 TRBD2 CASSQEPSGRTEQFF TGCGCCAGCAGCCAAGAACCTAGCGGGAGAACAGAGCAGTTCTTC
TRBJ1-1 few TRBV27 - CASRHAQGLNTEAFF TGTGCCAGCAGGCATGCACAGGGACTGAACACTGAAGCTTTCTTT
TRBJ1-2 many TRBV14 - CASSQNRDNVNYGYTF TGTGCCAGCAGCCAAAACCGGGACAACGTTAACTATGGCTACACCTTC
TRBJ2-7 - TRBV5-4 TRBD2 CASSHGPTSGTYEQYF TGTGCCAGCAGCCACGGCCCAACTAGCGGGACCTACGAGCAGTACTTC
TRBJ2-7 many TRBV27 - CASTPGGSLDEQYF TGTGCCAGCACCCCTGGGGGGTCTTTGGACGAGCAGTACTTC
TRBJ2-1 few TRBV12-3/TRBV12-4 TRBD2 CASSFFSGSVNEQFF TGTGCCAGCAGTTTTTTTAGCGGGAGTGTGAATGAGCAGTTCTTC
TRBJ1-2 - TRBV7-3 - CASSPRGGAGYTF TGTGCCAGCAGTCCCCGCGGAGGTGCAGGCTACACCTTC
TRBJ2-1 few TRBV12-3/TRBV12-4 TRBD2 CASSAGLAGPEQFF TGTGCCAGCTCCGCCGGGCTAGCGGGGCCTGAGCAGTTCTTC
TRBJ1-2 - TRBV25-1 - CASSLHSADGYTF TGTGCCAGCAGTTTACACAGCGCCGATGGCTACACCTTC
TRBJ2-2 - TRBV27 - CASSSFGLNTGELFF TGTGCCAGCAGTTCTTTTGGGCTGAACACCGGGGAGCTGTTTTTT
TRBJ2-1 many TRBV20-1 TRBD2 CSGQLAENEQFF TGCAGTGGACAGCTAGCGGAAAATGAGCAGTTCTTC
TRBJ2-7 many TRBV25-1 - CASSEIPFGTEQYF TGTGCCAGCAGTGAAATACCTTTTGGGACCGAGCAGTACTTC
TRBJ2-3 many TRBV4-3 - CASSQDQGFGTDTQYF TGCGCCAGCAGCCAAGACCAGGGCTTCGGCACAGATACGCAGTATTTT
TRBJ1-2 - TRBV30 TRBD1 CAGPTGTGVGGYTF TGTGCCGGACCAACCGGGACAGGGGTAGGCGGCTACACCTTC
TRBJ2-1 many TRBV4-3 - CASSQDLVRGSSYNEQFF TGCGCCAGCAGCCAAGATTTAGTAAGGGGGAGCTCCTACAATGAGCAGTTCTTC
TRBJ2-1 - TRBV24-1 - CATSDSEYNEQFF TGTGCCACCAGTGATTCTGAATACAATGAGCAGTTCTTC
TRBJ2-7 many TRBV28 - CASSFLAADEQYF TGTGCCAGCAGTTTCTTGGCTGCGGACGAGCAGTACTTC
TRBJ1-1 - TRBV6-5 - CASSLLVGRNTEAFF TGTGCCAGCAGTTTACTGGTAGGGCGGAACACTGAAGCTTTCTTT
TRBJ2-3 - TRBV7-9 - CASSLEPRRVAGTDTQYF TGTGCCAGCAGCTTAGAACCCCGTCGTGTAGCGGGCACAGATACGCAGTATTTT
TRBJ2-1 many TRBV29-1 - CSAQINEQFF TGCAGCGCCCAGATTAATGAGCAGTTCTTC
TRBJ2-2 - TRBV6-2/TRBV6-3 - CASSYAAAWNGELFF TGTGCCAGCAGTTACGCGGCAGCTTGGAACGGGGAGCTGTTTTTT
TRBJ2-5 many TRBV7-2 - CASSFDWTRETQYF TGTGCCAGCAGCTTTGACTGGACCAGAGAGACCCAGTACTTC
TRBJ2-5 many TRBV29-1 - CSVEGWGLHRTQYF TGCAGCGTTGAAGGGTGGGGACTGCACCGGACCCAGTACTTC
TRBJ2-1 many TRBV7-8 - CASSSYRDNEQFF TGTGCCAGCAGCTCCTACAGAGACAATGAGCAGTTCTTC
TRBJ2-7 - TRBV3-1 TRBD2 CASSSLPESAGAGEQYF TGTGCCAGCAGCTCCCTTCCCGAGTCAGCGGGAGCGGGAGAGCAGTACTTC
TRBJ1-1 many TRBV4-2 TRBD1 CASSRTGGTEAFF TGTGCCAGCAGCAGGACAGGGGGCACTGAAGCTTTCTTT
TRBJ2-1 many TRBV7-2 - CASSRRTAGDEQFF TGTGCCAGCAGTCGTAGGACAGCCGGGGATGAGCAGTTCTTC
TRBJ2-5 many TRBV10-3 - CAISEGGMTQYF TGTGCCATCAGTGAGGGAGGGATGACCCAGTACTTC
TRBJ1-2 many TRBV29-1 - CSFKKGSKGYGYTF TGCAGCTTTAAGAAGGGGAGTAAAGGCTATGGCTACACCTTC
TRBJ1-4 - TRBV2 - CSINGGPNEKLFF TGCAGTATAAACGGGGGGCCTAATGAAAAACTGTTTTTT
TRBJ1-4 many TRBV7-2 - CASSSNPGYGGEKLFF TGTGCCAGCAGTTCAAATCCCGGATATGGGGGCGAAAAACTGTTTTTT
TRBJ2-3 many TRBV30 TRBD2 CAWSVLTSADTQYF TGTGCCTGGAGTGTACTGACTAGCGCGGATACGCAGTATTTT
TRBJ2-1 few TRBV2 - CASNGGRNEQFF TGTGCCAGCAACGGAGGCCGTAATGAGCAGTTCTTC
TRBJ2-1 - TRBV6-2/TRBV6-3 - CASSPGTHYNEQFF TGTGCCAGCAGCCCCGGGACACACTACAATGAGCAGTTCTTC
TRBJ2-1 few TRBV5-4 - CASSLAGPHNEQFF TGTGCCAGCAGCTTGGCCGGGCCCCACAATGAGCAGTTCTTC
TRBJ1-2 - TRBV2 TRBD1 CASSSPGQGDYGYTF TGTGCCAGCAGTTCTCCGGGACAGGGGGACTATGGCTACACCTTC
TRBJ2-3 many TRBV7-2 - CASSLASGGTDTQFF TGTGCCAGCAGCCTAGCGAGCGGCGGCACAGATACGCAGTTTTTT
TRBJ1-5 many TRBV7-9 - CASSLGASNQPQHF TGTGCCAGCAGCCTAGGGGCTAGCAATCAGCCCCAGCATTTT
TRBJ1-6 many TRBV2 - CASSVGYGPLHF TGTGCCAGCAGTGTGGGCTACGGCCCCCTCCACTTT
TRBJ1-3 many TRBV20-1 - CSARDMWTGNTIYF TGCAGTGCTAGAGATATGTGGACAGGAAACACCATATATTTT
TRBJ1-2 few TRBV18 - CASSPGGGPSYGYTF TGTGCCAGCTCACCCGGGGGAGGGCCGAGCTATGGCTACACCTTC
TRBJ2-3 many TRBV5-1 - CASSLGTATDTQYF TGCGCCAGCAGCTTGGGGACAGCCACAGATACGCAGTATTTT
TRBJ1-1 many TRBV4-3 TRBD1 CASSQALGTGETEAFF TGCGCCAGCAGCCAAGCTTTGGGGACAGGGGAAACTGAAGCTTTCTTT
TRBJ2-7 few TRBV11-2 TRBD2 CASSDPGTSGRQYF TGTGCCAGCAGCGACCCCGGGACTAGCGGGAGACAGTACTTC
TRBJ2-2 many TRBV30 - CAWTVSGELFF TGTGCCTGGACAGTCAGCGGGGAGCTGTTTTTT
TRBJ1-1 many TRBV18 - CASSPSGGGTEAFF TGTGCCAGCTCACCAAGTGGGGGTGGCACTGAAGCTTTCTTT
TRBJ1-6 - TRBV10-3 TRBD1 CAIRGTGNGPLHF TGTGCCATCAGGGGGACAGGGAACGGACCCCTCCACTTT
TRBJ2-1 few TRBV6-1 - CASSAPVSSYNEQFF TGTGCCAGCAGTGCCCCCGTCAGCTCCTACAATGAGCAGTTCTTC
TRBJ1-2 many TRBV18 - CASSPSDGGYTF TGTGCCAGCTCACCCTCAGACGGGGGCTACACCTTC